This TCR beta chain was recovered during a study of blood T cell repertoires in COVID-19. Generated by immunoSEQ multiplex PCR, the TCRdb table keeps only in-frame clones and is missing some. The data hold approximately 98,000 clones, with around 81% observed a single time. V lost 1 base and J 9 bases, leaving 12 bases between the germline ends. CDR1 and CDR2 (germline): SQVTM, ANQGSEA. CDR3 size: 12 residues. The TCR sequence derives from a woman in her 70s with acute or convalescent COVID-19. The chain couples TRBV29-1 to TRBJ1-2; a possible D gene is TRBD1 (6 bases). The sample taken for sequencing was peripheral blood. The CDR3 here is CSVEGGGGRYTF. CDR3 DNA: TGCAGCGTTGAAGGAGGGGGTGGGCGCTACACCTTC.